These T cell receptor beta chains were read from a single sample in a study of shared clonotypes between healthy human individuals. Generated by immunoSEQ multiplex PCR, the TCRdb table keeps only in-frame clones and is missing some. The sample has a few hundred thousand clones; roughly 95% are singletons. What was sequenced was naive CD8+ T cells sorted from blood. These receptors all come from a woman aged 25 to 45 in good health. Each CDR3 is given with its conserved first and last residue. A D gene is named only where the DNA matches it firmly. Where a row states a size, it is once, few, many or the class of an expanded clone; other rows omit it.

NA,TRBJ2-5,TRBV28,TRBD2,TGTGCCAGCAGTTACCGCCCCGGGACTAGCGGGAAAGAAGAGACCCAGTACTTC,CASSYRPGTSGKEETQYF
NA,TRBJ1-5,TRBV7-4,NA,TGTGCCAGCAGCTCATGGGAGAGAGAGGTCAATCAGCCCCAGCATTTT,CASSSWEREVNQPQHF
NA,TRBJ2-7,TRBV19,NA,TGTGCCAGTAGTCCGGGGCTATCCTACGAGCAGTACTTC,CASSPGLSYEQYF
NA,TRBJ1-2,TRBV27,NA,TGTGCCAGCAGCCTCTCCGGGAACTATGGCTACACCTTC,CASSLSGNYGYTF
NA,TRBJ1-5,TRBV28,TRBD1,TGTGCCAGCAGTCCCGGGACAGGGAATCAGCCCCAGCATTTT,CASSPGTGNQPQHF
NA,TRBJ1-5,TRBV5-8,NA,TGTGCCAGCAGCCTGGAAACGGCCCATAGCAATCAGCCCCAGCATTTT,CASSLETAHSNQPQHF
NA,TRBJ1-1,TRBV9,NA,TGTGCCAGCAGCGCCAGGTTGGACACTGAAGCTTTCTTT,CASSARLDTEAFF
NA,TRBJ2-5,TRBV27,TRBD2,TGTGCCAGCAGTTTGGCTAGCGGATTCCAAGAGACCCAGTACTTC,CASSLASGFQETQYF
NA,TRBJ2-1,TRBV2,NA,TGTGCCCTCAGAGGCAGTCCTGGATACAATGAGCAGTTCTTC,CALRGSPGYNEQFF
NA,TRBJ2-7,TRBV5-4,TRBD1,TGTGCCAGCAGCTTGAGGGACAGAAATCGCTACGAGCAGTACTTC,CASSLRDRNRYEQYF
NA,TRBJ2-7,TRBV12-5,NA,TGTGCTAGTGGAAACGCTTACGAGCAGTACTTC,CASGNAYEQYF
NA,TRBJ2-5,TRBV2,TRBD2,TGTGCCAGCAGTGGACTAGCGGGGACGGTTGAGACCCAGTACTTC,CASSGLAGTVETQYF
NA,TRBJ2-1,TRBV20-1,NA,TGCAGTGCTAGAAACAATGAGCAGTTCTTC,CSARNNEQFF
NA,TRBJ1-4,TRBV15,NA,TGTGCCACCAGTCAGGGATTAGGCGGGAAACTGTTTTTT,CATSQGLGGKLFF
NA,TRBJ2-7,TRBV21-1,NA,TGTGCCAGCAGCAAAGCCGGGTTTCACCGGTTCTCCGAGCAGTACTTC,CASSKAGFHRFSEQYF
NA,TRBJ2-7,TRBV5-1,TRBD2,TGCGCCAGCAGCTTGTGGACTAGCGGAGCTTCCTACGAGCAGTACTTC,CASSLWTSGASYEQYF
NA,TRBJ2-1,TRBV15,TRBD2,TGTGCCACCAGCAGGCAAGCGACTAGCGGGATGAATGAGCAGTTCTTC,CATSRQATSGMNEQFF
NA,TRBJ1-5,TRBV10-2,NA,TGCGCCAGCAGTGAGTCCCGGGCCAAGCATTTT,CASSESRAKHF
NA,TRBJ2-7,TRBV2,NA,TGTGCCAGCAGTGAACCGGGACTCTCCTACGAGCAGTACTTC,CASSEPGLSYEQYF
NA,TRBJ2-7,TRBV27,TRBD1,TGTGCCAGCGGGGACAGTCTCGGCTCCTACGAGCAGTACTTC,CASGDSLGSYEQYF
once,TRBJ2-7,TRBV6-5,NA,TGTGCCAGCAGGGACAGTAGCTCCTACGAGCAGTACTTC,CASRDSSSYEQYF
NA,TRBJ1-1,TRBV28,NA,TGTGCCAGCAGTTACGCCTCTTGGGGCCCCGCTTTCTTT,CASSYASWGPAFF
once,TRBJ2-1,TRBV5-4,TRBD2,TGTGCCAGCAGCTTGCCTCCGGGAGGACCCAATGAGCAGTTCTTC,CASSLPPGGPNEQFF
NA,TRBJ1-1,TRBV4-1,TRBD1,TGCGCCAGCAGCCAAGGACAGGGGGCTCGGAACACTGAAGCTTTCTTT,CASSQGQGARNTEAFF
NA,TRBJ2-3,TRBV7-6,NA,TGTGCCAGCAGCCTAAATGCGGTAGCGGATACGCAGTATTTT,CASSLNAVADTQYF
NA,TRBJ2-2,TRBV5-6,TRBD1,TGTGCCAGCAGCGGGAACAGGGGAAACACCGGGGAGCTGTTTTTT,CASSGNRGNTGELFF
once,TRBJ2-1,TRBV27,TRBD2,TGTGCCAGCAAATGGACTAGTTCTACCCACGAGCAGTTCTTC,CASKWTSSTHEQFF
NA,TRBJ2-3,TRBV7-9,NA,TGTGCCAGCAGCCCCCGGGACCGAGTGGTAACAGATACGCAGTATTTT,CASSPRDRVVTDTQYF
NA,TRBJ2-2,TRBV29-1,NA,TGCAGCGTTTATGGCTCTAACACCGGGGAGCTGTTTTTT,CSVYGSNTGELFF
NA,TRBJ2-1,TRBV2,NA,TGTGCCAGCAGTGGACTAGGTGGGACAAGCTCCTACAATGAGCAGTTCTTC,CASSGLGGTSSYNEQFF
NA,TRBJ2-7,TRBV21-1,NA,TGTGCCAGCAGCAAATCGCAGCGGGATTACTACGAGCAGTACTTC,CASSKSQRDYYEQYF
NA,TRBJ2-7,TRBV4-1,TRBD1,TGCGCCAGCAGCCAACAAAAGACAGGGGGCTACGAGCAGTACTTC,CASSQQKTGGYEQYF
once,TRBJ2-4,TRBV27,NA,TGTGCCAGCAGTCCCTTCCGGGGGTGGGACAAAAACATTCAGTACTTC,CASSPFRGWDKNIQYF
NA,TRBJ2-7,TRBV27,NA,TGTGCCAGCAGTTTAACCCTCGGGACAATTTCCTACGAGCAGTACTTC,CASSLTLGTISYEQYF
NA,TRBJ1-1,TRBV14,NA,TGTGCCAGCAGCCTCGACACCACTGAAGCTTTCTTT,CASSLDTTEAFF
NA,TRBJ2-2,TRBV27,TRBD1,TGTGCCAGCAGTTGGGACAGTGACACCGGGGAGCTGTTTTTT,CASSWDSDTGELFF
NA,TRBJ2-1,TRBV27,TRBD1,TGTGCCAGCAGCCAGGGGACAGGGGTTTACAATGAGCAGTTCTTC,CASSQGTGVYNEQFF